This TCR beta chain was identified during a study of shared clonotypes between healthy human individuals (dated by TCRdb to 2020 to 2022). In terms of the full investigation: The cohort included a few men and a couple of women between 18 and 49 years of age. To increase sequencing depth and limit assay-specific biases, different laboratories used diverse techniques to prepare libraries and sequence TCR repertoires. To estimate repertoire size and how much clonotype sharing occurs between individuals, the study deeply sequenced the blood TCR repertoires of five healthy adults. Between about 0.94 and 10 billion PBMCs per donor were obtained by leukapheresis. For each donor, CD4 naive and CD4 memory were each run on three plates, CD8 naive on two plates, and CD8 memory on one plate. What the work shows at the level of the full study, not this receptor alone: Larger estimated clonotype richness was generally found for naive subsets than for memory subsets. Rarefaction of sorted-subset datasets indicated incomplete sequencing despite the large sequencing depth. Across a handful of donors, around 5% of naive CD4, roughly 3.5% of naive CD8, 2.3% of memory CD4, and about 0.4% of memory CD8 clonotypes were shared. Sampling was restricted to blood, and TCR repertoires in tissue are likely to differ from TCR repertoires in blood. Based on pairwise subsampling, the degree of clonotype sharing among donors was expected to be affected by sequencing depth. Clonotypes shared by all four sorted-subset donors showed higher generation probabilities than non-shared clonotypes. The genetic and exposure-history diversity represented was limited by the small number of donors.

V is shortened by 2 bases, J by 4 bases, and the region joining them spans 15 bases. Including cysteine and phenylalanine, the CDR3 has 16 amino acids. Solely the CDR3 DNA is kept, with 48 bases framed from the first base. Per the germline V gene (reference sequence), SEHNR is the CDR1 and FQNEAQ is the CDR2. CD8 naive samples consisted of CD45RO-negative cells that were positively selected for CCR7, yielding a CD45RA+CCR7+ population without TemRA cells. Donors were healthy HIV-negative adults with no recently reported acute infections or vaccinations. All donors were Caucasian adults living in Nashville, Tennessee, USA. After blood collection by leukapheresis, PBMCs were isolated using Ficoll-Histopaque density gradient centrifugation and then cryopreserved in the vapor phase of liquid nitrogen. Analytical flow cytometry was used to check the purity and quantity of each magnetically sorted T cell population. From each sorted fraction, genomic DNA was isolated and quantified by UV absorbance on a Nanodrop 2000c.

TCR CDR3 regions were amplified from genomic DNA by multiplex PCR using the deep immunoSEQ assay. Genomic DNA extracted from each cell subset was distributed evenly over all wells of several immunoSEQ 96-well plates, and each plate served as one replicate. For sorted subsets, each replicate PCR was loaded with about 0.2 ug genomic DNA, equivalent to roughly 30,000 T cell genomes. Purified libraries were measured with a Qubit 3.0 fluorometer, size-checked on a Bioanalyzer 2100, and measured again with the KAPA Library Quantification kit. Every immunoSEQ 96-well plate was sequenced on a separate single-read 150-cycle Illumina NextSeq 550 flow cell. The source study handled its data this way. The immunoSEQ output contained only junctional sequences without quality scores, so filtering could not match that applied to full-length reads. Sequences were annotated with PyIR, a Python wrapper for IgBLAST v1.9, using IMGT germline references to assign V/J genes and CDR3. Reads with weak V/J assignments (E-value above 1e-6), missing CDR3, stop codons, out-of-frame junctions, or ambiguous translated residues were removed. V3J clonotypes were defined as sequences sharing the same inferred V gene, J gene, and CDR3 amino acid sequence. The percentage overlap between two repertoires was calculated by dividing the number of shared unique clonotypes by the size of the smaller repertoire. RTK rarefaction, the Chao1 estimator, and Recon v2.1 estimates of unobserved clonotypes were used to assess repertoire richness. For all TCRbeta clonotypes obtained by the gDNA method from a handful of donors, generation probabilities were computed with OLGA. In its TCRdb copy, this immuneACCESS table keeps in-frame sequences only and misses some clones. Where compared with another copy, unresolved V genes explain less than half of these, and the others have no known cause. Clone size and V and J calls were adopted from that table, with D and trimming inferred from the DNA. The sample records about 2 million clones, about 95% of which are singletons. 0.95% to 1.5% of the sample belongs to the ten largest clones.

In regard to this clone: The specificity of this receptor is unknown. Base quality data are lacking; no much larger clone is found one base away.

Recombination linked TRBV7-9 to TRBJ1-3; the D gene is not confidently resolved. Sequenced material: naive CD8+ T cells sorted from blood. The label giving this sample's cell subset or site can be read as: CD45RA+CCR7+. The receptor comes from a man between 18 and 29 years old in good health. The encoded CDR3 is CASSLSGLGFGNTIYF. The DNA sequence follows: TGTGCCAGCAGCTTATCCGGGTTGGGGTTCGGAAACACCATATATTTT.